The rows below give T cell receptor beta chains drawn from one sample of a study of blood T cell repertoires in COVID-19. TCRdb's table, derived via immunoSEQ multiplex PCR, lists solely in-frame clones and lacks some. The sample lists roughly 100,000 clones; approximately 80% were seen once. Sequenced material: peripheral blood. Receptor source: a human donor in a cohort sampled during active COVID-19. The CDR3 runs from the conserved cysteine through the conserved F or W. Each record gives: V gene, D gene, clone size, J gene, CDR3 DNA, CDR3 protein. A D gene is named only where the DNA matches it firmly. The size entry is marked missing in some rows and otherwise reads once, few, many or a size class.

TRBV7-3	TRBD2	few	TRBJ2-2	TGTGCCAGCAGCTTGGGGATTAGCGGGGCCACCGGGGAGCTGTTTTTT	CASSLGISGATGELFF
TRBV19	NA	NA	TRBJ1-1	TGTGCCAGTAGTCCACAGGCACCGAACACTGAAGCTTTCTTT	CASSPQAPNTEAFF
TRBV19	NA	NA	TRBJ2-7	TGTGCCAGTAGTATCGGCAGGGGCTACGAGCAGTACTTC	CASSIGRGYEQYF
TRBV5-1	NA	NA	TRBJ2-2	TGCGCCAGCAGCTTGGACGGGGGCACCGGGGAGCTGTTTTTT	CASSLDGGTGELFF
TRBV24-1	NA	NA	TRBJ2-3	TGTGCCACCGGGGGGGCGATTAGCACAGATACGCAGTATTTT	CATGGAISTDTQYF
TRBV9	NA	NA	TRBJ1-1	TGTGCCAGCAGCACGTACAGGGAGACTGAAGCTTTCTTT	CASSTYRETEAFF
TRBV3-1/TRBV3-2	TRBD1	NA	TRBJ1-2	TGTGCCAGCAGCCTGGGACAGGGGGCAGGAGGCTACACCTTC	CASSLGQGAGGYTF
TRBV7-3	TRBD2	once	TRBJ2-3	TGTGCCAGCAGCCTCGGACTAGCGGGGGGGCTAAATACGCAGTATTTT	CASSLGLAGGLNTQYF
TRBV5-4	NA	NA	TRBJ2-5	TGTGCCAGCAGCTTGTCGGCAGGGAAAGGTGGAGAGACCCAGTACTTC	CASSLSAGKGGETQYF
TRBV5-4	NA	once	TRBJ1-2	TGTGCCAGCAGCTTGGTTTTGGGGGAGGGCTATGGCTACACCTTC	CASSLVLGEGYGYTF
TRBV7-9	NA	NA	TRBJ2-3	TGTGCCAGCAGCCAAACGCGGGGAAGCACAGATACGCAGTATTTT	CASSQTRGSTDTQYF
TRBV13	TRBD1	NA	TRBJ1-3	TGTGCCAGCAGTCCGGACAGGGACCGGAACACCATATATTTT	CASSPDRDRNTIYF
TRBV19	NA	NA	TRBJ2-7	TGTGCCAGTAGTAGATACGCCGGGACATCCTACGAGCAGTACTTC	CASSRYAGTSYEQYF
TRBV10-3	NA	NA	TRBJ1-1	TGTGCCATCAGTGATAGGACATTGAACACTGAAGCTTTCTTT	CAISDRTLNTEAFF
TRBV10-3	NA	few	TRBJ1-6	TGTGCCATCAATGCGGGCTATAATTCACCCCTCCACTTT	CAINAGYNSPLHF
TRBV5-1	TRBD2	once	TRBJ2-1	TGCGCCAGCAGTATTCAGCCTAGCGGGGGGGACAATGAGCAGTTCTTC	CASSIQPSGGDNEQFF
TRBV15	TRBD1	once	TRBJ2-2	TGTGCCACCAGCAGCGGTCCGGGACAGGGGAACACCGGGGAGCTGTTTTTT	CATSSGPGQGNTGELFF
TRBV6-6	NA	many	TRBJ1-2	TGTGCCAGCAGTTACTCGGCCCGGGGAGGCTACACCTTC	CASSYSARGGYTF
TRBV7-8	NA	NA	TRBJ2-7	TGTGCCAGCAGCTATGGAGCGAACTCCTACGAGCAGTACTTC	CASSYGANSYEQYF
TRBV5-1	TRBD2	NA	TRBJ2-7	TGCGCCAGCAGCTTCCGACAGACTAGCGACGAGCAGTACTTC	CASSFRQTSDEQYF
TRBV6-4	TRBD1	NA	TRBJ2-7	TGTGCCAGCAAACACCGGGACAGTCCCTACGAGCAGTACTTC	CASKHRDSPYEQYF
TRBV5-4	TRBD2	once	TRBJ2-5	TGTGCCAGCAGCCGATCAATAGCGGGGGAAGAGACCCAGTACTTC	CASSRSIAGEETQYF
TRBV27	NA	NA	TRBJ2-1	TGTGCCAGCAGGCTACGGTCGAGCTCCTACAATGAGCAGTTCTTC	CASRLRSSSYNEQFF
TRBV5-1	TRBD1	NA	TRBJ1-2	TGCGCCAGCAACCCCGGGACAGGGGATGGCTACACCTTC	CASNPGTGDGYTF
TRBV10-3	NA	NA	TRBJ2-1	TGTGCCTCCCGCCCTCACACCTCCTCCTACAATGAGCAGTTCTTC	CASRPHTSSYNEQFF
TRBV2	NA	few	TRBJ1-3	TGTGCCAGCAGTGAAGATGGAGGGACTGGAAACACCATATATTTT	CASSEDGGTGNTIYF
TRBV7-9	NA	NA	TRBJ2-2	TGTGCCAGCAGCTTAGATCAGATGAATGGCGGGGAGCTGTTTTTT	CASSLDQMNGGELFF
TRBV7-2	TRBD1	NA	TRBJ1-1	TGTGCCAGCAGCCTGACAGGGGGCATCGGAAACACTGAAGCTTTCTTT	CASSLTGGIGNTEAFF
TRBV7-9	TRBD2	once	TRBJ2-1	TGTGCCAGCAGCCCCTACGGGACTAGCGTTGAGCAGTTCTTC	CASSPYGTSVEQFF
TRBV12-5	TRBD1	NA	TRBJ2-2	TGTGCTAGTGGGAGGACAGGGGGCACCGGGGAGCTGTTTTTT	CASGRTGGTGELFF
TRBV5-1	NA	NA	TRBJ1-2	TGCGCCAGCAGCTTGGACGGACACCTTAACTATGGCTACACCTTC	CASSLDGHLNYGYTF
TRBV7-2	NA	NA	TRBJ2-7	TGTGCCAGCTCAGAGGAAGCAATTGAGCAGTACTTC	CASSEEAIEQYF
TRBV5-1	TRBD1	NA	TRBJ2-7	TGCGCCAGCAGCTCTGCGTGGACAGGGGGCTCCCACGAGCAGTACTTC	CASSSAWTGGSHEQYF
TRBV4-1	NA	NA	TRBJ1-2	TGCGCCAGCAGCCACACAGGGAACCCTAACTATGGCTACACCTTC	CASSHTGNPNYGYTF
TRBV19	NA	few	TRBJ1-6	TGTGCCAGTACCCCCCGGCAAAGGGGTTCACCCCTCCACTTT	CASTPRQRGSPLHF
TRBV3-1/TRBV3-2	NA	NA	TRBJ2-1	TGTGCCAGCAGCCGCAGGGCCCATGAGCAGTTCTTC	CASSRRAHEQFF
TRBV3-1/TRBV3-2	NA	once	TRBJ1-6	TGTGCCAGCAGCCAAGTAAGGGGTTGCTATTCACCCCTCCACTTT	CASSQVRGCYSPLHF
TRBV24-1	NA	NA	TRBJ2-5	TGTGCCACCGCCCAGGGATCGGGAGAGACCCAGTACTTC	CATAQGSGETQYF
TRBV9	NA	NA	TRBJ1-2	TGTGCCAGCAGCGTAACTGGCAGCGGACAGGGCTACACCTTC	CASSVTGSGQGYTF
TRBV3-1/TRBV3-2	TRBD1	NA	TRBJ2-5	TGTGCCAGCAGCGGGACAGTCCAAGAGACCCAGTACTTC	CASSGTVQETQYF
TRBV27	TRBD1	NA	TRBJ1-5	TGTGCCAGCAGCCGGGACAGGTTTTACCCCCAGCATTTT	CASSRDRFYPQHF
TRBV7-2	NA	NA	TRBJ2-3	TGTGCCAGCAGCTTACCAAAAGCTAGCACAGATACGCAGTATTTT	CASSLPKASTDTQYF
TRBV6-1	NA	NA	TRBJ1-5	TGTGCCAGCAGTGAGGGGGGCGCGGGGGATAGCAATCAGCCCCAGCATTTT	CASSEGGAGDSNQPQHF
TRBV12-3/TRBV12-4	NA	NA	TRBJ2-5	TGTGCCAGCAGTAGGGACAACCAAGAGACCCAGTACTTC	CASSRDNQETQYF
TRBV7-2	NA	NA	TRBJ2-5	TGTGCCAGCAGCTTTAACTATCAAGAGACCCAGTACTTC	CASSFNYQETQYF
TRBV7-8	NA	NA	TRBJ1-1	TGTGCCAGCAGCCCGAGGGAGGGAACCACTGAAGCTTTCTTT	CASSPREGTTEAFF
TRBV27	NA	NA	TRBJ1-2	TGTGCCAGCAGTTTCTTGGACAGCAGCTATGGCTACACCTTC	CASSFLDSSYGYTF
TRBV29-1	NA	NA	TRBJ2-7	TGCAGCGTTGAAGAGCCCCAGAACTACGAGCAGTACTTC	CSVEEPQNYEQYF
TRBV2	TRBD1	NA	TRBJ2-5	TGTGCCAGCAGTTCAGACAGGGGCGAAGAGACCCAGTACTTC	CASSSDRGEETQYF
TRBV6-5	TRBD1	few	TRBJ1-2	TGTGCCAGCAGGGTTACAGGGGGCGCAGGCTACACCTTC	CASRVTGGAGYTF
TRBV28	TRBD1	NA	TRBJ1-6	TGTGCCAGTTTCACGACAGGGGCGAGTTCACCCCTCCACTTT	CASFTTGASSPLHF
TRBV5-1	NA	few	TRBJ2-7	TGCGCCAGCAGCCTCCTTCCCGAGGACGAGCAGTACTTC	CASSLLPEDEQYF
TRBV2	TRBD1	NA	TRBJ1-6	TGTGCCAGCAGTTACGACAGGGTTGTTAATTCACCCCTCCACTTT	CASSYDRVVNSPLHF
TRBV9	TRBD2	NA	TRBJ2-3	TGTGCCAGCAGCGTGCGGGGGGCTACAGATACGCAGTATTTT	CASSVRGATDTQYF
TRBV28	NA	NA	TRBJ2-7	TGTGCCAGCAGGGAAACAGTGTCCTACGAGCAGTACTTC	CASRETVSYEQYF
TRBV7-2	NA	few	TRBJ2-7	TGTGCCAGCAGCTTCGTTCCCTTAGACGAGCAGTACTTC	CASSFVPLDEQYF
TRBV7-8	NA	once	TRBJ2-5	TGTGCCAGCAGCTTATGGGGGAGGGAGACCCAGTACTTC	CASSLWGRETQYF
TRBV5-1	NA	NA	TRBJ2-3	TGCGCCAGCAGCGCCGGACACACTAGCACAGATACGCAGTATTTT	CASSAGHTSTDTQYF
TRBV7-8	TRBD1	NA	TRBJ2-5	TGTGCCAGCAGCTTATCCAGGGGGCAGGGGGAGACCCAGTACTTC	CASSLSRGQGETQYF